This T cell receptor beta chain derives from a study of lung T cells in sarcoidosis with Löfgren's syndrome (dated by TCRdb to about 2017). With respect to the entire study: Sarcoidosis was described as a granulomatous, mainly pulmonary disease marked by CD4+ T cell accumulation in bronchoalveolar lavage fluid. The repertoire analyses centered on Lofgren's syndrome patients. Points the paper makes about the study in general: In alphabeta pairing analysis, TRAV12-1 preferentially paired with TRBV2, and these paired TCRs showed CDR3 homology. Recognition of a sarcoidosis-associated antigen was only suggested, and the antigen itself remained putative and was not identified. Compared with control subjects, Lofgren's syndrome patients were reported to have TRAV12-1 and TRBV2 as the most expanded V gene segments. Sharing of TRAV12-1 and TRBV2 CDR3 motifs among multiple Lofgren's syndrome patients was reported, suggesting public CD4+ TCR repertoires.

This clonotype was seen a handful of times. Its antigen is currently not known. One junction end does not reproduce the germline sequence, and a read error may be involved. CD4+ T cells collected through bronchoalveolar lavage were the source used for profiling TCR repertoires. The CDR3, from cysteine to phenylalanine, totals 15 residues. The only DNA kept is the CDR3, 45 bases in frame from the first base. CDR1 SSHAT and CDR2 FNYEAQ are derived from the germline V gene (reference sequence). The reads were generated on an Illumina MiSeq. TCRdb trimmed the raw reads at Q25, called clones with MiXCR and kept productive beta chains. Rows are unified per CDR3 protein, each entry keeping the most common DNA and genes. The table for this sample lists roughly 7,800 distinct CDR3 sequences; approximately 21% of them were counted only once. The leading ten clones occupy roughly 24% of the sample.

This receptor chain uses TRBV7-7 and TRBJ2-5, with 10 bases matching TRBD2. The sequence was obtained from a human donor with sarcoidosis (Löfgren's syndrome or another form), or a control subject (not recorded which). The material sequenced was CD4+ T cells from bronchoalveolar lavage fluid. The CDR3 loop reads CASSQGLATQETQYF. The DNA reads TGTGCTAGCAGCCAGGGACTAGCGACCCAAGAGACCCAGTACTTC.